This T cell receptor beta chain derives from a study of regulatory T cells in long-lasting Graves disease. About this clonotype: This sequence may be a read error, since a much larger clone differs from it by one base.

Regarding time point: persistent/refractory GD, antithyroid drugs over 5 years with positive TRAb. From RNA extracted from PBMCs, the TCR library was made. This CDR3 is built from 17 residues. V dropped 3 bases and J dropped 0 bases, with 12 bases sitting between them. Both iRepertoire HTBI primers and Arm-PCR of CDR3 regions were used to build the TCR beta libraries. TCRdb re-called the multiplex PCR reads with MiXCR, one entry per CDR3 protein. The table records some 430,000 distinct CDR3 sequences, 20% to 25% of them present only once. The chain employs TRBV12-3 or TRBV12-4 and TRBJ2-6; possibly TRBD1 for D (5 bases). The sequence derives from a female donor with Graves disease. Specimen: peripheral blood mononuclear cells (PBMCs), collected when the disease was refractory, from a patient treated with antithyroid drugs. The CDR3 nucleotides read TGTGCCAGCAGTTTCGACAGATGTAACTCTGGGGCCAACGTCCTGACTTTC. Residues: CASSFDRCNSGANVLTF.